The 5 T cell receptor beta chains given below trace back to one sample, sequenced in a study of cytomegalovirus exposure and HLA in healthy donors. In the PCR, 60 Vbeta and 13 Jbeta primers were used. Only in-frame clones appear in the TCRdb table, and some are missing; sequencing was by immunoSEQ multiplex PCR. The sample has 200,000 or so clones, approximately 81% seen once. Specimen: PBMCs. These receptor sequences come from a man aged 45-65 years in good health and CMV-seronegative.

This chain connects TRBV27 to TRBJ1-5, with a tentative D call TRBD1 (6 bases). V lost 5 bases, J lost 0 bases, and 14 bases lay in between. CDR1 and CDR2 from the germline V gene are MNHEY and SMNVEV (reference sequence). The CDR3 sequence is 16 residues long. The CDR3 here is CASSTKGGVSNQPQHF. CDR3 coding DNA: TGTGCCAGCAGTACTAAAGGGGGGGTTAGCAATCAGCCCCAGCATTTT.

This rearrangement joins TRBV15 to TRBJ2-1; D may be TRBD2 (7 bases). V lost 3 bases and J lost 3, with 15 bases in between. CDR1 LNHNV and CDR2 YYDKDF come from the germline V gene (reference sequence). The length of the CDR3 is 16 residues. CDR3 DNA: TGTGCCACCAGCAGGACCCCCGGGGGGCTCTACAATGAGCAGTTCTTC. This codes for CATSRTPGGLYNEQFF.

In the case of this clone: Compared with germline, one end of the junction differs, possibly owing to a read error. This CDR3 reads CVSTGSRDSNQPQHF. The CDR3 coding sequence is TGTGTCAGCACGGGGAGCCGGGACTCCAATCAGCCCCAGCATTTT. This chain joins TRBV2 and TRBJ1-5; D might be TRBD1 (5 bases). The V gene's germline CDR1 is SNHLY and CDR2 FYNNEI. The CDR3 is 15 amino acids. Using reference TRBV2 and TRBJ1-5 for the parts outside the CDR3, the full variable domain is EPEVTQTPSHQVTQMGQEVILRCVPISNHLYFYWYRQILGQKVEFLVSFYNNEISEKSEIFDDQFSVERPDGSNFTLKIRSTKLEDSAMYFCVSTGSRDSNQPQHFGDGTRLSIL.

Of note for this clone: At one end, the junction sequence differs from germline, possibly due to a read error. This rearrangement joins TRBV7-9 to TRBJ1-2; 8 bases agree with TRBD1. From germline, CDR1 is SEHNR and CDR2 FQNEAQ (reference sequence). This CDR3 comprises 13 residues. The CDR3 DNA reads TGTTCCAGCACCTCCGGGACAGGTCCTCGCTACACCTTC. The encoded protein is CSSTSGTGPRYTF. Looking up the rest from reference TRBV7-9 and TRBJ1-2 gives the full variable domain: DTGVSQNPRHKITKRGQNVTFRCDPISEHNRLYWYRQTLGQGPEFLTYFQNEAQLEKSRLLSDRFSAERPKGSFSTLEIQRTEQGDSAMYLCSSTSGTGPRYTFGSGTRLTVV.

V is TRBV15 and J is TRBJ1-5; TRBD1 is a possible D gene (5 bases). The CDR3 contains 18 residues. The V and J ends lost 1 base and 0 bases respectively, with 16 bases between them. Germline lookup yields CDR1 LNHNV and CDR2 YYDKDF (reference sequence). The CDR3 sequence: CATSRGGESHPSNQPQHF. CDR3 nucleotides: TGTGCCACCAGCAGAGGGGGGGAGTCACACCCTAGCAATCAGCCCCAGCATTTT. Filled out from reference TRBV15 and TRBJ1-5, the complete variable domain reads DAMVIQNPRYQVTQFGKPVTLSCSQTLNHNVMYWYQQKSSQAPKLLFHYYDKDFNNEADTPDNFQSRRPNTSFCFLDIRSPGLGDTAMYLCATSRGGESHPSNQPQHFGDGTRLSIL.